The 19 T cell receptor beta chains listed next were all sequenced from one sample in a study of CD8+CD57+ T cells in acquired aplastic anemia. In patients chosen for sequencing, flow cytometry had shown CD8+CD57+ cell expansion. Genomic DNA was employed as the template in profiling TCR beta VDJ and CDR3. Via MiXCR, TCRdb re-called the reads, giving one row per CDR3 protein. Seen here are hundreds of thousands of distinct CDR3 sequences, around half observed once, and the top ten hold less than 9%. Sequencing was performed on sorted CD4+, CD8+, or CD8+CD57+ T cells (not recorded which) from PBMCs. The receptor source for this set is a human donor with aplastic anemia.

The J gene is TRBJ1-2, the V gene TRBV12-3 or TRBV12-4; D unclear. Between the trimmed V and J ends, which lost 4 bases and 8 bases, there was a span of 11 bases. The CDR3 covers 12 residues. The CDR3 nucleotides are TGTGCCAGCAGTTCGATCCAGACCGGCTACACCTTC. Its translation is CASSSIQTGYTF.

This clonotype was counted at least ten times. The J gene is TRBJ2-1, the V gene TRBV7-6; 9 nucleotides agree with TRBD2. The CDR3 runs to 18 residues. Germline values: CDR1 SGHVS, CDR2 FNYEAQ. With V trimmed by 0 bases and J by 2 bases, 8 bases remained unmatched. In DNA form, the CDR3 reads TGTGCCAGCAGCTTAGCGGGGGATAGCGGGAGCACCTACAATGAGCAGTTCTTC. As protein: CASSLAGDSGSTYNEQFF.

This rearrangement joins TRBV15 to TRBJ2-3; 10 nucleotides align to TRBD2. Germline CDR1 is LNHNV and CDR2 is YYDKDF (reference sequence). After removal of 2 bases from V and 0 bases from J, the junction contained 11 bases not matched to a gene. The CDR3 spans 19 residues. The CDR3 reads CATSRIGPAGGPSTDTQYF. For the CDR3, the DNA is TGTGCCACCAGCAGAATAGGACCAGCGGGGGGGCCTAGCACAGATACGCAGTATTTT.

In its sample, this clonotype was seen a few times. One junction end disagrees with the germline gene, perhaps due to a read error. This chain joins TRBV6-1 and TRBJ2-2; no definite D call. Germline V gives CDR1 MNHNS, CDR2 SASEGT. The CDR3 runs 15 residues. The CDR3 nucleotides read TGCGCCAGCAGTGATGGACGGAGATACACCGGGGAGCTGTTTTTT. This sequence encodes CASSDGRRYTGELFF.

The J gene is TRBJ2-5, the V gene TRBV19; 14 nucleotides match TRBD2. Per the germline V gene, CDR1 is LNHDA and CDR2 is SQIVND (reference sequence). The CDR3 has 15 residues. J lost 13 bases, V lost 3 bases, and 10 bases had no gene match. This chain's CDR3 is CASSMAGLAGVTPYF. CDR3 DNA: TGTGCCAGTAGTATGGCGGGACTAGCGGGAGTCACACCGTACTTC.

For this clonotype: A much larger clone lies a single base off, so this may be a read error. The chain joins TRBV6-4 to TRBJ2-1; TRBD1 agrees at 7 bases. Trimming took 4 bases from V and 11 from J; bases not matched to a gene: 17. The CDR3 runs 16 residues. Germline lookup yields CDR1 MRHNA and CDR2 SNTAGT. CDR3 bases: TGTGCCAGCAGTGGCTCGGGACAGCCACTAACCGGTAAGCAGTTCTTC. Translation gives CASSGSGQPLTGKQFF.

This clonotype has a count of ten or more. V and J are TRBV19 and TRBJ2-7; 12 bases map to TRBD1. Per germline, CDR1 LNHDA and CDR2 SQIVND (reference sequence). There are 15 residues in the CDR3. The ends lost 3 bases at V and 4 bases at J; junction bases unmatched: 4. The CDR3 sequence is CASSIGTGGDYEQYF. The DNA of the CDR3 is TGTGCCAGTAGTATTGGGACAGGGGGCGATTACGAGCAGTACTTC.

At least ten counts were recorded for this clonotype. This chain joins TRBV7-6 and TRBJ2-3; D is unresolved. The CDR3 has 14 residues. The germline V gene has CDR1 SGHVS and CDR2 FNYEAQ. Trimming removed 5 bases at V and 0 bases at J, with 9 bases between. The CDR3 is CASSPVASTDTQYF. The DNA for the CDR3 is TGTGCCAGCAGCCCGGTAGCTAGCACAGATACGCAGTATTTT.

This clonotype came up once. The chain combines TRBV7-3 with TRBJ2-3, with D perhaps TRBD2 (7 bases). The CDR3 runs to 14 residues. V shed 5 bases and J shed 6 bases, with 15 bases lying between them. In germline, CDR1 is SGHTA, CDR2 FQGTGA. The chain's CDR3 is CASSPQGGEDTQYF. CDR3 in DNA: TGTGCCAGCAGCCCACAAGGGGGGGAGGATACGCAGTATTTT.

In regard to this clonotype: Since a much larger clone is just one base distant, this may be a read error. The chain combines TRBV10-3 with TRBJ2-1; 10 nucleotides line up with TRBD2. Germline V gene data show CDR1 as ENHRY and CDR2 as SYGVKD. Unmatched junction bases numbered 3, after V lost 5 bases and J lost 5 bases. This CDR3 comprises 14 residues. In DNA, the CDR3 is TGTGCCATCAGTTGGACTAGCGGCCACAATGAGCAGTTCTTC. Translation: CAISWTSGHNEQFF.

This clonotype has ten or more counts. This chain joins TRBV7-9 and TRBJ2-1; possible D gene TRBD2, 6 bases. V lost 3 bases, J lost 4 bases, and 13 bases lay in between. This CDR3 region has 15 residues. Germline CDR1 reads SEHNR; CDR2 reads FQNEAQ (reference sequence). CDR3: CASSFGRGQYNEQFF. DNA of the CDR3: TGTGCCAGCAGCTTCGGGAGAGGACAATACAATGAGCAGTTCTTC.

This chain joins TRBV20-1 and TRBJ2-7; 8 bases agree with TRBD1. Germline CDR1 reads DFQATT; CDR2 reads SNEGSKA (reference sequence). This CDR3 has 13 residues. J lost 3 bases, V lost 4 bases, and 5 bases had no gene match. CDR3 sequence (DNA): TGCAGTGCTATGCGGACAGGGCTCTACGAGCAGTACTTC. This translates into CSAMRTGLYEQYF.

CDR3 protein: CASRLGQGLYYEQYF. The CDR3 nucleotides are TGTGCCAGCCGCCTAGGACAGGGCTTATACTACGAGCAGTACTTC. The chain is built from TRBV2 and TRBJ2-7; 8 nucleotides align to TRBD1. V shed 8 bases, J shed 3 bases, and the junction held 12 bases outside the gene matches. The germline V gene has CDR1 SNHLY and CDR2 FYNNEI. This CDR3 is 15 amino acids long.

This clonotype was picked up a small number of times. The rearrangement joins TRBV28 to TRBJ2-7; TRBD2 aligns across 7 bases. Germline values: CDR1 MDHEN, CDR2 SYDVKM. CDR3 length: 13 residues. V lost 6 bases, J lost 6 bases, and 8 bases stayed unmatched. The CDR3 sequence: CASSNTGGGEQYF. DNA for the CDR3: TGTGCCAGCAGCAACACGGGAGGCGGCGAGCAGTACTTC.

This clonotype was seen a handful of times. This chain links TRBV7-8 with TRBJ2-5, with 12 bases aligning to TRBD2. After removal of 5 bases from V and 2 bases from J, the junction contained 12 bases not matched to a gene. The germline gives CDR1 SGHVS, CDR2 FQNEAQ. CDR3 length equals 18 residues. The CDR3 DNA is TGTGCCAGCAGCCCACCCGGACTAGCGGGGACTACACAAGAGACCCAGTACTTC. Translation: CASSPPGLAGTTQETQYF.

This clonotype was seen a single time. The CDR3 DNA follows: TGTGCCAGCAGCGCCGACAGGGGAAGCAATCAGCCCCAGCATTTT. Translated, it gives CASSADRGSNQPQHF. The V and J genes are TRBV7-8 and TRBJ1-5; TRBD1 matches 8 bases. CDR1 is SGHVS and CDR2 is FQNEAQ in the germline V gene. V lost 5 bases, J lost 1 base, and 4 bases stayed unmatched. This CDR3 is 15 amino acids long.

V and J are TRBV7-3 and TRBJ1-4; a possible D gene is TRBD1 (6 bases). The CDR3 has 20 amino acids. V lost 1 base and J lost 11, with 32 bases in between. Germline CDR1 SGHTA, CDR2 FQGTGA. CDR3: CASSLNSGEDRAGIVGKLFF. CDR3 nucleotide sequence: TGTGCCAGCAGCTTAAATTCGGGAGAGGACAGAGCTGGGATTGTTGGGAAACTGTTTTTT.

There are many counts of this clonotype. J is TRBJ1-5 and V is TRBV7-9; D may be TRBD1 (5 bases). This CDR3 comprises 15 residues. Germline-derived CDR1 and CDR2 are SEHNR and FQNEAQ (reference sequence). Trimming cost V 1 base and J 0 bases, with 7 bases left between them. The CDR3 coding sequence is TGTGCCAGCAGCTTAGGACAGTATAGCAATCAGCCCCAGCATTTT. It specifies CASSLGQYSNQPQHF. Drawing the rest from reference TRBV7-9 and TRBJ1-5, the complete variable domain is DTGVSQNPRHKITKRGQNVTFRCDPISEHNRLYWYRQTLGQGPEFLTYFQNEAQLEKSRLLSDRFSAERPKGSFSTLEIQRTEQGDSAMYLCASSLGQYSNQPQHFGDGTRLSIL.

This clonotype was recorded a few times. CDR3 in DNA: TGTGCCAGTTGGACTAGCGGACCAGATACGCAGTATTTT. This gives the protein CASWTSGPDTQYF. The chain links TRBV27 to TRBJ2-3, with 10 bases identical to TRBD2. CDR1 MNHEY and CDR2 SMNVEV come from the germline V gene (reference sequence). With V trimmed by 9 bases and J by 4 bases, 4 bases remained unmatched. The CDR3 is 13 amino acids.